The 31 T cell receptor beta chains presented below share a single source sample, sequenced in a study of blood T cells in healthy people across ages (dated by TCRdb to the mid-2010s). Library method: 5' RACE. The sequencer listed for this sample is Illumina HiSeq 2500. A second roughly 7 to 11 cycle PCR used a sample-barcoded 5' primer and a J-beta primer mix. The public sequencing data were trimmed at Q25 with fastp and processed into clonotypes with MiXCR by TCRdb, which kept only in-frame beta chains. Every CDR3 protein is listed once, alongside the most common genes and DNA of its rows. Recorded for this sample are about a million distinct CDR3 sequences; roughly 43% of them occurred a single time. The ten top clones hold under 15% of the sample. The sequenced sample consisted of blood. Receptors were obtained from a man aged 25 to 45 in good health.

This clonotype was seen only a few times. CDR3 amino acids: CASGVPEQLYEQYF. The CDR3 DNA reads as TGTGCCAGCGGGGTGCCGGAACAACTCTACGAGCAGTACTTC. This sequence joins TRBV27 and TRBJ2-7; D uncertain. The CDR3 is made up of 14 amino acids. The V gene lost 8 bases and the J gene lost 3 bases, with 17 bases spanning the gap. The germline V gene has CDR1 MNHEY and CDR2 SMNVEV (reference sequence).

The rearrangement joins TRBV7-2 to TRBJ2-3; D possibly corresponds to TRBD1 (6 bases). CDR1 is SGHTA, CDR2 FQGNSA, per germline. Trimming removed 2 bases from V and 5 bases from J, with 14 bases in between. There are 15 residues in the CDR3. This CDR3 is CASSLPGATGDTQYF. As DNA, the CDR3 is TGTGCCAGCAGCTTACCAGGGGCCACAGGAGATACGCAGTATTTT.

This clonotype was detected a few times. CDR3 sequence: CASSFERGVYNEQFF. Here the CDR3 DNA reads TGTGCCAGCAGCTTCGAGCGGGGGGTTTACAATGAGCAGTTCTTC. J is TRBJ2-1 and V is TRBV7-9; TRBD2 agrees at 9 bases. V lost 3 bases, J lost 4 bases, and 4 bases stayed unmatched. The length of the CDR3 is 15 residues. The germline V gene has CDR1 SEHNR and CDR2 FQNEAQ (reference sequence).

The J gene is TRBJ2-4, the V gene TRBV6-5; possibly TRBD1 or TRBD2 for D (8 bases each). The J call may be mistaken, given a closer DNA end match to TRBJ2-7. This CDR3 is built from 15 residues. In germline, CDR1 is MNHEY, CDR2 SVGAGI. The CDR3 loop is CASSYSGTGHYEQYF. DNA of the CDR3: TGTGCCAGCAGTTATAGCGGGACAGGACATTACGAGCAGTACTTC.

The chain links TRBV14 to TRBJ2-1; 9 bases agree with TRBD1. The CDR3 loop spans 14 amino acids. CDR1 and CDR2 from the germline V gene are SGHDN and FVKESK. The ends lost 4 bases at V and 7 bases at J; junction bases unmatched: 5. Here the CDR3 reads CASSRDRVGNEQFF. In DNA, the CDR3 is TGTGCCAGCAGCCGGGACAGGGTCGGTAATGAGCAGTTCTTC. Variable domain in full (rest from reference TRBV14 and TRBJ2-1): EAGVTQFPSHSVIEKGQTVTLRCDPISGHDNLYWYRRVMGKEIKFLLHFVKESKQDESGMPNNRFLAERTGGTYSTLKVQPAELEDSGVYFCASSRDRVGNEQFFGPGTRLTVL.

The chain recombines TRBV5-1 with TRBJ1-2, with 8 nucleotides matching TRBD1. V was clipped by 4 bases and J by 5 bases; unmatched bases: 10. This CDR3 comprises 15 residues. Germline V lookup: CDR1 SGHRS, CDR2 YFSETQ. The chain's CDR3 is CASSGSGGAGYGYTF. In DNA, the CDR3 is TGCGCCAGCAGCGGTTCAGGGGGCGCCGGGTATGGCTACACCTTC.

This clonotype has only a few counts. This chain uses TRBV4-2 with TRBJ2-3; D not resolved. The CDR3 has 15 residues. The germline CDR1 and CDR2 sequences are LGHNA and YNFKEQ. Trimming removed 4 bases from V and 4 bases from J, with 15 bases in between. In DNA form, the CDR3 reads TGTGCCAGCAGCCCTGCCACGGCAGACTCAGATACGCAGTATTTT. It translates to CASSPATADSDTQYF.

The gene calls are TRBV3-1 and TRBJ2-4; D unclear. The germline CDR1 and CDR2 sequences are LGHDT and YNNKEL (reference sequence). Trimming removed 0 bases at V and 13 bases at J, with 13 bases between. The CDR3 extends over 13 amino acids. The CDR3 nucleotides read TGTGCCAGCAGCCAAGATATTTCCTACGGGCAGTACTTC. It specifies CASSQDISYGQYF.

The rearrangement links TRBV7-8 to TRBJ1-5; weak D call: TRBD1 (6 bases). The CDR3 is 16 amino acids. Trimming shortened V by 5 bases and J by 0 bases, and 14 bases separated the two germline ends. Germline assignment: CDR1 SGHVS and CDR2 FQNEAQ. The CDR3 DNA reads TGTGCCAGCAGCCAACGCAGGGGCTATAGCAATCAGCCCCAGCATTTT. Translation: CASSQRRGYSNQPQHF.

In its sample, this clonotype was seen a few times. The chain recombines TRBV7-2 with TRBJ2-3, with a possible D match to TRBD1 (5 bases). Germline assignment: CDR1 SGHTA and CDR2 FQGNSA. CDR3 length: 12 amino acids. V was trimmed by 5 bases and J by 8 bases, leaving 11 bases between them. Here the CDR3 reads CASSPYRGTQYF. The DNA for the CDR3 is TGTGCCAGCAGCCCTTATAGGGGTACGCAGTATTTT.

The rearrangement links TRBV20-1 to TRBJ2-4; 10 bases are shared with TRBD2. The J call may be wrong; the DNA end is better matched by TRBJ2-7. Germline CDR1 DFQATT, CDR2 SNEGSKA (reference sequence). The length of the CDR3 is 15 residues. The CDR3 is CSATQSGLALHEQYF. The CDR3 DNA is TGCAGTGCAACACAATCGGGACTAGCGCTCCACGAGCAGTACTTC.

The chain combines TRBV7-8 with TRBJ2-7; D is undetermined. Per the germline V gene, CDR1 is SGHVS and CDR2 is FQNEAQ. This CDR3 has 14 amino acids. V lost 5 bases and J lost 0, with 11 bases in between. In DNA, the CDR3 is TGTGCCAGCAGCGGCCGGAACAACTCCTACGAGCAGTACTTC. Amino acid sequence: CASSGRNNSYEQYF. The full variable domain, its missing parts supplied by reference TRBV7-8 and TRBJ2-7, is GAGVSQSPRYKVAKRGQDVALRCDPISGHVSLFWYQQALGQGPEFLTYFQNEAQLDKSGLPSDRFFAERPEGSVSTLKIQRTQQEDSAVYLCASSGRNNSYEQYFGPGTRLTVT.

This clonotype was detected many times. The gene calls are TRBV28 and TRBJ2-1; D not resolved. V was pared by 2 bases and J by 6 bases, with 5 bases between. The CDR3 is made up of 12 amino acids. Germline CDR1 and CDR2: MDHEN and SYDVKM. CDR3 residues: CASSLSLNEQFF. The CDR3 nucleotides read TGTGCCAGCAGTTTAAGTCTCAATGAGCAGTTCTTC.

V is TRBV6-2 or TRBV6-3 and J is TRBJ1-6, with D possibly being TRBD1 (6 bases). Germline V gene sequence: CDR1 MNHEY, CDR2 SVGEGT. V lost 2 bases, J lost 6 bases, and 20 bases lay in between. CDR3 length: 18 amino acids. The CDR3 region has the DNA TGTGCCAGCAGTTACAGCGAGGGGGGACCCGGGCCTAATTCACCCCTCCACTTT. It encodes CASSYSEGGPGPNSPLHF.

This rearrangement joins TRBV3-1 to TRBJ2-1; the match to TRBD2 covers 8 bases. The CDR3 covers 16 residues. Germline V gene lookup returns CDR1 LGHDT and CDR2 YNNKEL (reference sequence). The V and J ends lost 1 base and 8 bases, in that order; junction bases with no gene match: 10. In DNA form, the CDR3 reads TGTGCCAGCAGCCAAGTCGCTGGCGGGGGGATCTATGAGCAGTTCTTC. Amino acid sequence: CASSQVAGGGIYEQFF.

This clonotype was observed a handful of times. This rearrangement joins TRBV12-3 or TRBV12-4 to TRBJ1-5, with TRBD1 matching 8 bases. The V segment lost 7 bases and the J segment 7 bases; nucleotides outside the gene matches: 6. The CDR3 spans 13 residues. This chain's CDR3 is CASTKQGVQPQHF. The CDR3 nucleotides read TGTGCCAGCACCAAACAGGGGGTACAGCCCCAGCATTTT.

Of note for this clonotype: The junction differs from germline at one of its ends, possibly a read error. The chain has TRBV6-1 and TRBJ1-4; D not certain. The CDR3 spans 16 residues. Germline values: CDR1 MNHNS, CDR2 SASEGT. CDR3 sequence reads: CASSEALRQSNETLFF. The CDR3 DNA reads TGTGCCAGCAGTGAAGCGCTACGGCAGAGCAATGAAACACTGTTTTTT.

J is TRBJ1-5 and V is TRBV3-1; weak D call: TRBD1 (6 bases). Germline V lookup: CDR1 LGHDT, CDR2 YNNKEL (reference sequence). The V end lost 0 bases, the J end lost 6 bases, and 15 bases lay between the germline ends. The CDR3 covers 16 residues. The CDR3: CASSQEGGGGGQPQHF. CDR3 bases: TGTGCCAGCAGCCAAGAGGGGGGCGGGGGCGGTCAGCCCCAGCATTTT.

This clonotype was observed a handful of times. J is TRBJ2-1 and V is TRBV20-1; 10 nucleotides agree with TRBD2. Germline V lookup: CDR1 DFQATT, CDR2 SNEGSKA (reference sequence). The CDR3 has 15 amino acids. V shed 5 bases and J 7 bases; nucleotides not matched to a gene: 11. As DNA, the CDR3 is TGCAGTGCTGAGAAGCGGGGGGGCCCTTGGAATGAGCAGTTCTTC. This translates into CSAEKRGGPWNEQFF.

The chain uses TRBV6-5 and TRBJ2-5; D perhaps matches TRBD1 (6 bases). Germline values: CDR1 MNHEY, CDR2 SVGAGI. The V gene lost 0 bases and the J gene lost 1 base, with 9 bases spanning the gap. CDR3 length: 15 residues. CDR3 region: CASSYSGGIQETQYF. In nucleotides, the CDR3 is TGTGCCAGCAGTTACTCTGGGGGCATCCAAGAGACCCAGTACTTC.

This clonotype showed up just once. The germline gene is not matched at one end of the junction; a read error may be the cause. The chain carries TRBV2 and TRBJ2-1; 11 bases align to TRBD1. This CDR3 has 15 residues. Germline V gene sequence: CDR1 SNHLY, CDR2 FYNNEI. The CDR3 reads CVSSRTGGWDNEQFF. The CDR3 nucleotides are TGTGTCAGCAGTAGGACAGGGGGCTGGGACAATGAGCAGTTCTTC.

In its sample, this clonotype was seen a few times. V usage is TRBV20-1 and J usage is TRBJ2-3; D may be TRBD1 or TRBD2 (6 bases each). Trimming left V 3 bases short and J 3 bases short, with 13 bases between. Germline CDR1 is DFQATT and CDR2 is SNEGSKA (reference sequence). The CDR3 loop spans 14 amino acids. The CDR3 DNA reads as TGCAGTGCTAGGGGAACGGGGGCGACAGATACGCAGTATTTT. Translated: CSARGTGATDTQYF.

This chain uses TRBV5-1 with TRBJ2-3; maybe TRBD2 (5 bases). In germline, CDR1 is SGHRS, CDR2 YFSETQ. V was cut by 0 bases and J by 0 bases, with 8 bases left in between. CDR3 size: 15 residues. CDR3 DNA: TGCGCCAGCAGCTTGGACGACTATAGCACAGATACGCAGTATTTT. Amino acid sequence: CASSLDDYSTDTQYF.

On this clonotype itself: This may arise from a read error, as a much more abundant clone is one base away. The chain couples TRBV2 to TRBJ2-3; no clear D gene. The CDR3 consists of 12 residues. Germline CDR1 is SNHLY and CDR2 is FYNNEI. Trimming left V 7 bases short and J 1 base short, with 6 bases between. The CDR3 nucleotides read TGTGCCAGCAACCAGGGCACAGATACGCAGTATTTT. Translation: CASNQGTDTQYF.

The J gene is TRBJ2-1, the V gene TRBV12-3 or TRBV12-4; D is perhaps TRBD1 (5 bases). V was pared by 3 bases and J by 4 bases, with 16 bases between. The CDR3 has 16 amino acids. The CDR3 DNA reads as TGTGCCAGCAGTTTCCCGCCTAGGACAACTTACAATGAGCAGTTCTTC. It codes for CASSFPPRTTYNEQFF.

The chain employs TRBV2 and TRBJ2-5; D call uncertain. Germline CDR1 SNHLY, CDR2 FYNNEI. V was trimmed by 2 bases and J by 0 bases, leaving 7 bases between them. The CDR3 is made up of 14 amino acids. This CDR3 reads CASSENSYQETQYF. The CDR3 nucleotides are TGTGCCAGCAGTGAAAACTCGTACCAAGAGACCCAGTACTTC. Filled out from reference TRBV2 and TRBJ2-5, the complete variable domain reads EPEVTQTPSHQVTQMGQEVILRCVPISNHLYFYWYRQILGQKVEFLVSFYNNEISEKSEIFDDQFSVERPDGSNFTLKIRSTKLEDSAMYFCASSENSYQETQYFGPGTRLLVL.

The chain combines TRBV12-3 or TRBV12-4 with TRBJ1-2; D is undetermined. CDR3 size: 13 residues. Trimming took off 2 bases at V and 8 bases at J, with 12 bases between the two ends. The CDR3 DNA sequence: TGTGCCAGCAGTTTAACAGCCGTCCGGGGCTACACCTTC. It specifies CASSLTAVRGYTF.

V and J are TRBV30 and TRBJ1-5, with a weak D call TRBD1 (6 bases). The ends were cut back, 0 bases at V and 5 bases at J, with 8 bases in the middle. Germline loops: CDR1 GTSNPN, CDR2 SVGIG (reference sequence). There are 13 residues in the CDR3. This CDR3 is CAWSVEGDQPQHF. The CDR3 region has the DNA TGTGCCTGGAGTGTTGAGGGGGATCAGCCCCAGCATTTT.

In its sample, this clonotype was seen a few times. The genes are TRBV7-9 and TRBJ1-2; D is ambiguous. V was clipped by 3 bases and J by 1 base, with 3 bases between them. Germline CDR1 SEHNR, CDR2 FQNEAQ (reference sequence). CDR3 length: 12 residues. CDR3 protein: CASSFDNYGYTF. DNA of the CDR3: TGTGCCAGCAGCTTCGATAACTATGGCTACACCTTC.

The DNA of the CDR3 is TGTGCCAGCAGCCTGAGACAGGCCCCAAACCTCTACACCTTC. As protein: CASSLRQAPNLYTF. The V and J genes are TRBV7-2 and TRBJ1-2, with D tentatively TRBD1 (6 bases). V dropped 5 bases and J dropped 10 bases, with 20 bases sitting between them. Per the germline V gene, CDR1 is SGHTA and CDR2 is FQGNSA. The CDR3 consists of 14 residues.

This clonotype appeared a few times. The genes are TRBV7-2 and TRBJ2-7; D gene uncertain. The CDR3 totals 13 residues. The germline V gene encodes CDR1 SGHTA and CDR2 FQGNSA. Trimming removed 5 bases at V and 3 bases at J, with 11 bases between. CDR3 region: CASSPQPGYEQYF. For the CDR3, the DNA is TGTGCCAGCAGCCCCCAGCCGGGCTACGAGCAGTACTTC.